A single sample is the source of the 25 T cell receptor beta chains below, sequenced in a study of blood T cell repertoires in COVID-19. Clones were read by immunoSEQ multiplex PCR, and TCRdb kept only the in-frame ones, dropping some. Of about 170,000 clones in the sample, around 90% were seen once. Sequencing was carried out using peripheral blood. The source of these receptors is a man in his fifties who had recovered from COVID-19.

The V and J genes are TRBV12-1 and TRBJ2-1; the D call of TRBD2 is as the table states it, not checked on the DNA. TRBV12-1 is annotated as a pseudogene. There are 16 residues in the CDR3. CDR3 in DNA: TGTGCCAGCAGCTCGCCAGCGGGGACGAACTACAATGAGCAGTTCTTC. It encodes CASSSPAGTNYNEQFF.

V is TRBV10-3 and J is TRBJ1-6; D remains ambiguous. The CDR3 totals 14 residues. Germline loops: CDR1 ENHRY, CDR2 SYGVKD. Trimming left V 7 bases short and J 7 bases short, with 14 bases between. The CDR3 coding sequence is TGTGCCATCAAATTTGAGGGAGACAATTCACCCCTCCACTTT. This translates into CAIKFEGDNSPLHF.

This clone was observed once. The chain couples TRBV5-6 to TRBJ2-2; 9 bases map to TRBD2. CDR1 and CDR2 from the germline V gene are SGHDT and YYEEEE. J was trimmed by 4 bases and V by 5 bases; bases with no gene match: 3. CDR3 length equals 14 residues. For the CDR3, the DNA is TGTGCCAGCAGGCGGGGGGGGACCACCGGGGAGCTGTTTTTT. It encodes CASRRGGTTGELFF.

The chain combines TRBV2 with TRBJ1-2; TRBD1 might be the D (6 bases). Germline CDR1 and CDR2: SNHLY and FYNNEI. V was pared by 7 bases and J by 6 bases, with 18 bases between. The CDR3 sequence is 14 residues long. This chain's CDR3 is CASTPGAGSDGYTF. As DNA, the CDR3 is TGTGCCAGCACCCCAGGGGCAGGGTCGGATGGCTACACCTTC. Full variable domain (rest looked up from reference TRBV2 and TRBJ1-2): EPEVTQTPSHQVTQMGQEVILRCVPISNHLYFYWYRQILGQKVEFLVSFYNNEISEKSEIFDDQFSVERPDGSNFTLKIRSTKLEDSAMYFCASTPGAGSDGYTFGSGTRLTVV.

The V gene is TRBV13, the J gene TRBJ2-5; TRBD2 aligns across 13 bases. Germline-derived CDR1 and CDR2 are PRHDT and FYEKMQ (reference sequence). The CDR3 length is 17 residues. Germline trimming cut 3 bases from V and 4 bases from J; bases unmatched to any gene: 8. The CDR3 region is CASSLRGLAGSAETQYF. In DNA form, the CDR3 reads TGTGCCAGCAGCTTGCGGGGACTAGCGGGGTCGGCAGAGACCCAGTACTTC.

CDR3 region: CASSVTLTGGETQYF. Here the CDR3 DNA reads TGTGCCAGCAGCGTTACATTGACGGGCGGGGAGACCCAGTACTTC. This chain connects TRBV5-4 to TRBJ2-5; the D gene is possibly TRBD2 (5 bases). Germline CDR1 is SGHNT and CDR2 is YYREEE (reference sequence). The CDR3 has 15 amino acids. V was cut by 4 bases and J by 5 bases, with 18 bases left in between.

As to this clone: The sample has other DNA sequences that encode this CDR3 too. V usage is TRBV7-2 and J usage is TRBJ2-3; 9 positions match TRBD1. Unmatched junction bases numbered 0, after V lost 1 base and J lost 1 base. This CDR3 region has 15 residues. Germline V lookup: CDR1 SGHTA, CDR2 FQGNSA. The CDR3 sequence: CASSLDRGRTDTQYF. The CDR3 DNA reads TGTGCCAGCAGCTTAGACAGGGGGCGCACAGATACGCAGTATTTT.

The CDR3 DNA reads TGCGCCAGCAGTCCCATCGGGACTAGCGGGGGCGAAGAGACCCAGTACTTC. Protein: CASSPIGTSGGEETQYF. V and J are TRBV10-2 and TRBJ2-5, with 14 bases that match TRBD2. V lost 5 bases, J lost 3 bases, and 8 bases stayed unmatched. Per germline, CDR1 WSHSY and CDR2 SAAADI. The CDR3 consists of 17 residues.

The gene calls are TRBV11-3 and TRBJ2-7; tentatively, D is TRBD1 (6 bases). From germline, CDR1 is SGHNT and CDR2 YENEEA. V was trimmed by 4 bases and J by 6 bases, leaving 13 bases between them. The CDR3 spans 13 residues. The CDR3 loop is CASSSLTGTEQYF. In DNA form, the CDR3 reads TGTGCCAGCAGCTCCCTAACAGGGACCGAGCAGTACTTC.

Remarks on this clone: Distinct nucleotide sequences in the sample also encode this CDR3. V is TRBV5-4 and J is TRBJ1-6, with D possibly TRBD1 on 6 matching bases. Trimming removed 0 bases from V and 7 bases from J, with 8 bases in between. The CDR3 totals 14 residues. The germline V gene encodes CDR1 SGHNT and CDR2 YYREEE (reference sequence). CDR3: CASSLGQGNSPLHF. Here the CDR3 DNA reads TGTGCCAGCAGCTTGGGTCAGGGGAATTCACCCCTCCACTTT.

The rearrangement joins TRBV5-1 to TRBJ2-5; possibly TRBD2 for D (5 bases). Germline V gene sequence: CDR1 SGHRS, CDR2 YFSETQ. The CDR3 spans 15 residues. V was cut by 0 bases and J by 3 bases, with 12 bases left in between. CDR3 sequence: CASSLVSSSKETQYF. Written as DNA, the CDR3 is TGCGCCAGCAGCTTGGTCTCTAGCAGCAAAGAGACCCAGTACTTC. The full variable domain, in which reference TRBV5-1 and TRBJ2-5 provide the parts outside the CDR3, is KAGVTQTPRYLIKTRGQQVTLSCSPISGHRSVSWYQQTPGQGLQFLFEYFSETQRNKGNFPGRFSGRQFSNSRSEMNVSTLELGDSALYLCASSLVSSSKETQYFGPGTRLLVL.

The gene calls are TRBV27 and TRBJ1-6, with D perhaps matching TRBD1 (6 bases). This CDR3 spans 14 amino acids. Germline V gene sequence: CDR1 MNHEY, CDR2 SMNVEV (reference sequence). Between the trimmed V and J ends, which lost 5 bases and 5 bases, there was a span of 10 bases. The DNA of the CDR3 is TGTGCCAGCAGTCTAACAGGGCATAATTCACCCCTCCACTTT. Amino acid sequence: CASSLTGHNSPLHF.

The V call is TRBV18, the J call TRBJ2-6; unclear D gene. The CDR3 totals 17 residues. Per germline, CDR1 KGHSH and CDR2 LQKENI. Trimming pared 4 bases from V and 0 bases from J, leaving 13 bases between. DNA for the CDR3: TGTGCCAGCTCACGATCAGTTCCAAGCTCTGGGGCCAACGTCCTGACTTTC. As protein: CASSRSVPSSGANVLTF.

The DNA for the CDR3 is TGTGCCAGCTGTCCGGGACAGCCCACAGATACGCAGTATTTT. Protein sequence: CASCPGQPTDTQYF. This sequence joins TRBV7-2 and TRBJ2-3, with 7 bases fitting TRBD1. The CDR3 loop spans 14 amino acids. CDR1 is SGHTA and CDR2 is FQGNSA in the germline V gene. V shed 8 bases, J shed 2 bases, and the junction held 7 bases outside the gene matches. The complete variable domain, with remaining parts taken from reference TRBV7-2 and TRBJ2-3, reads GAGVSQSPSNKVTEKGKDVELRCDPISGHTALYWYRQSLGQGLEFLIYFQGNSAPDKSGLPSDRFSAERTGGSVSTLTIQRTQQEDSAVYLCASCPGQPTDTQYFGPGTRLTVL.

This sequence joins TRBV28 and TRBJ1-2, with TRBD1 matching over 11 bases. CDR1 is MDHEN, CDR2 SYDVKM, per germline. The CDR3 runs to 15 residues. V lost 7 bases, J lost 6 bases, and 10 bases stayed unmatched. The CDR3 region has the DNA TGTGCCAGCACCAATTCCGGGACAGGGGGGAATGGCTACACCTTC. Translating it yields CASTNSGTGGNGYTF.

This rearrangement joins TRBV6-5 to TRBJ1-4; D is ambiguous. The germline V gene has CDR1 MNHEY and CDR2 SVGAGI. The CDR3 loop spans 15 amino acids. With 2 bases removed from V and 4 bases from J, the gap between germline ends came to 11 bases. The CDR3: CASSYTGGDNEKLFF. The CDR3 nucleotides are TGTGCCAGCAGTTACACGGGCGGGGATAATGAAAAACTGTTTTTT.

The V call is TRBV16, the J call TRBJ2-1; the D is unclear. The CDR3 has 16 amino acids. Germline V lookup: CDR1 KGHSY, CDR2 FQNENV. V shed 0 bases and J shed 2 bases, with 11 bases lying between them. The DNA of the CDR3 is TGTGCCAGCAGCCAATCAGTCTCGCGTGCCTACAATGAGCAGTTCTTC. Its translation: CASSQSVSRAYNEQFF.

This chain uses TRBV7-6 with TRBJ2-7, with D possibly matching TRBD1 (6 bases). CDR1 is SGHVS, CDR2 FNYEAQ, per germline. The CDR3 runs 14 residues. V shed 1 base and J shed 4 bases, with 11 bases lying between them. This CDR3 reads CASSLDQGKYEQYF. The CDR3 bases are TGTGCCAGCAGCTTAGATCAGGGGAAGTACGAGCAGTACTTC.

The rearrangement uses TRBV2 and TRBJ1-3, with 8 bases fitting TRBD1. V shed 7 bases, J shed 0 bases, and the junction held 8 bases outside the gene matches. From germline, CDR1 is SNHLY and CDR2 FYNNEI. The CDR3 length is 16 residues. Here the CDR3 reads CASTMDRVLSGNTIYF. DNA for the CDR3: TGTGCCAGCACTATGGACAGGGTACTCTCTGGAAACACCATATATTTT.

Only one count was recorded for this clone. This chain links TRBV5-4 with TRBJ2-7; weak D call: TRBD1 (5 bases). The germline V and J ends were trimmed by 0 bases and 5 bases, with 6 bases remaining between them. This CDR3 has 12 amino acids. The germline gives CDR1 SGHNT, CDR2 YYREEE (reference sequence). As DNA, the CDR3 is TGTGCCAGCAGCTTGGAAGGGGACGAGCAGTACTTC. Amino acids: CASSLEGDEQYF.

The gene calls are TRBV4-3 and TRBJ2-1; D is uncertain. The CDR3 loop spans 20 amino acids. Per germline, CDR1 LGHNA and CDR2 YSLEER. V was trimmed by 1 base and J by 1 base, leaving 23 bases between them. In DNA form, the CDR3 reads TGCGCCAGCAGCCAAGGGCTACTCCCCCAGCGAGATGTTTCCTACAATGAGCAGTTCTTC. Translation gives CASSQGLLPQRDVSYNEQFF.

This sequence joins TRBV7-9 and TRBJ2-5; 10 nucleotides match TRBD1. Trimming removed 5 bases from V and 3 bases from J; junction bases left unmatched: 0. The germline CDR1 and CDR2 sequences are SEHNR and FQNEAQ (reference sequence). This CDR3 region has 13 residues. In DNA form, the CDR3 reads TGTGCCAGCAGCGGACAGGGGGAAGAGACCCAGTACTTC. Translating it yields CASSGQGEETQYF. Full variable domain (outside the CDR3, taken from reference TRBV7-9 and TRBJ2-5): DTGVSQNPRHKITKRGQNVTFRCDPISEHNRLYWYRQTLGQGPEFLTYFQNEAQLEKSRLLSDRFSAERPKGSFSTLEIQRTEQGDSAMYLCASSGQGEETQYFGPGTRLLVL.

The chain is built from TRBV30 and TRBJ1-2; TRBD1 matches at 7 bases. The ends lost 0 bases at V and 0 bases at J; junction bases unmatched: 10. The length of the CDR3 is 17 residues. Looked up from germline, CDR1 is GTSNPN and CDR2 is SVGIG (reference sequence). The CDR3 loop reads CAWSVVPGQRPNYGYTF. The CDR3 bases are TGTGCCTGGAGTGTTGTGCCGGGACAGAGACCTAACTATGGCTACACCTTC. The full variable domain, completed using reference TRBV30 and TRBJ1-2, is SQTIHQWPATLVQPVGSPLSLECTVEGTSNPNLYWYRQAAGRGLQLLFYSVGIGQISSEVPQNLSASRPQDRQFILSSKKLLLSDSGFYLCAWSVVPGQRPNYGYTFGSGTRLTVV.

The chain couples TRBV9 to TRBJ1-4; TRBD1 matches at 8 bases. This CDR3 is 13 amino acids long. Germline lookup yields CDR1 SGDLS and CDR2 YYNGEE. After removal of 3 bases from V and 8 bases from J, the junction contained 3 bases not matched to a gene. The CDR3 spells CASSADREEKLFF. The CDR3 DNA is TGTGCCAGCAGCGCGGACAGGGAAGAAAAACTGTTTTTT.

J is TRBJ1-3 and V is TRBV7-8; D unresolved. The germline V and J ends were trimmed by 5 bases and 3 bases, with 8 bases remaining between them. Germline loops: CDR1 SGHVS, CDR2 FQNEAQ. The CDR3 sequence is 13 residues long. The CDR3 region has the DNA TGTGCCAGCAGCACCCCCTATGGAAACACCATATATTTT. Protein: CASSTPYGNTIYF.